These T cell receptor beta chains were read from a single sample in a study of glioma-infiltrating T cells after dendritic cell vaccination. The data were produced by immunoSEQ multiplex PCR, yet TCRdb's version contains in-frame clones alone and is incomplete. The sample yields about 64,000 clones, 75% to 90% seen once. The input for sequencing was blood, taken before dendritic cell vaccination. The source of these receptors is a human donor with glioblastoma. Each CDR3 is given with its conserved first and last residue. The order of the fields is J gene, clone size, V gene, D gene, CDR3 protein, CDR3 DNA. A D gene is named only where the DNA matches it firmly. Clone size is stated in some rows and not others, as once, few, many or a class when expanded.

>TRBJ1-4|.|TRBV18|.
CASSGLITTNEKLFF
TGTGCCAGCTCTGGGCTGATCACAACTAATGAAAAACTGTTTTTT
>TRBJ2-2|.|TRBV5-1|.
CASSSNRELGTGELFF
TGCGCCAGCAGCTCGAACAGGGAATTGGGCACCGGGGAGCTGTTTTTT
>TRBJ2-7|.|TRBV9|.
CASSPGREQYF
TGTGCCAGCAGCCCCGGCAGGGAGCAGTACTTC
>TRBJ2-5|.|TRBV7-9|.
CASSHHQETQYF
TGTGCCAGCAGCCATCATCAAGAGACCCAGTACTTC
>TRBJ1-4|.|TRBV2|.
CASTSSGATNEKLFF
TGTGCCAGCACGTCATCGGGGGCAACTAATGAAAAACTGTTTTTT
>TRBJ2-7|.|TRBV9|TRBD1
CASSVGQGFSYEQYF
TGTGCCAGCAGCGTCGGACAGGGATTCTCCTACGAGCAGTACTTC
>TRBJ2-2|.|TRBV6-6|.
CASSPREGTLTGELFF
TGTGCCAGCAGCCCACGTGAAGGGACACTTACCGGGGAGCTGTTTTTT
>TRBJ1-2|once|TRBV23-1|.
CASSQFIRYGYTF
TGCGCCAGCAGTCAATTTATCAGGTATGGCTACACCTTC
>TRBJ1-4|many|TRBV4-1|.
CASSQSGLGGKLFF
TGCGCCAGCAGCCAATCGGGTCTCGGGGGAAAACTGTTTTTT
>TRBJ2-3|once|TRBV7-2|TRBD1
CASSGRQGYLADTQYF
TGTGCCAGCAGCGGGCGACAGGGCTACTTGGCAGATACGCAGTATTTT
>TRBJ2-5|once|TRBV11-2|.
CASSFRGLGGQETQYF
TGTGCCAGCAGCTTCCGCGGACTAGGGGGTCAAGAGACCCAGTACTTC
>TRBJ1-5|.|TRBV19|TRBD1
CASSPGTGDFQPQHF
TGTGCCAGTAGTCCCGGGACAGGGGATTTTCAGCCCCAGCATTTT
>TRBJ1-5|.|TRBV5-4|.
CASSPGPLSNQPQHF
TGTGCCAGCAGCCCAGGGCCTCTTAGCAATCAGCCCCAGCATTTT
>TRBJ2-5|.|TRBV7-9|.
CASSPWGGPPETQYF
TGTGCCAGCAGCCCCTGGGGCGGTCCACCGGAGACCCAGTACTTC
>TRBJ1-2|few|TRBV6-5|TRBD1
CASSADRIYGYTF
TGTGCCAGCAGTGCGGACAGGATCTATGGCTACACCTTC
>TRBJ2-1|.|TRBV6-4|.
CASSDTGGPNNEQFF
TGTGCCAGCAGTGACACGGGGGGCCCAAACAATGAGCAGTTCTTC
>TRBJ1-2|.|TRBV2|.
CASSPTLAIRANYGYTF
TGTGCCAGCAGCCCTACATTGGCGATCAGGGCTAACTATGGCTACACCTTC
>TRBJ2-2|.|TRBV11-2|TRBD2
CASSFRPSSGGYTGELFF
TGTGCCAGCAGCTTCAGGCCTTCCAGCGGGGGATACACCGGGGAGCTGTTTTTT
>TRBJ2-7|.|TRBV19|.
CASSLGAYEQYF
TGTGCCAGTAGCCTAGGTGCCTACGAGCAGTACTTC
>TRBJ2-1|.|TRBV5-1|TRBD1
CASSRYPGQGESNEQFF
TGCGCCAGCAGCCGCTATCCGGGACAGGGTGAGTCTAATGAGCAGTTCTTC
>TRBJ1-1|.|TRBV20-1|.
CTLRYGEAFF
TGCACCCTGCGGTACGGTGAAGCTTTCTTT
>TRBJ2-3|.|TRBV2|TRBD2
CASSESSGGVDTQYF
TGTGCCAGCAGTGAGAGTAGCGGGGGGGTAGATACGCAGTATTTT
>TRBJ2-1|.|TRBV6-1|.
CASSAGLSVGSEQFF
TGTGCCAGCAGTGCGGGACTGTCCGTTGGGAGTGAGCAGTTCTTC
>TRBJ1-2|.|TRBV14|TRBD1
CASSRDRGSNYGYTF
TGTGCCAGCAGCCGGGACAGGGGATCAAACTATGGCTACACCTTC
>TRBJ2-7|.|TRBV7-9|TRBD1
CASSSGTGYFF
TGTGCCAGCAGCTCAGGGACAGGGTACTTTTTC
>TRBJ1-1|medium-sized|TRBV10-2|.
CASRTGNGRTEAFF
TGCGCCAGCAGAACTGGGAATGGGAGGACTGAAGCTTTCTTT
>TRBJ2-1|.|TRBV11-2|TRBD1
CASSLGRNRGLYNEQFF
TGTGCCAGCAGCTTAGGTCGTAACAGGGGGCTCTACAATGAGCAGTTCTTC
>TRBJ1-6|.|TRBV7-2|.
CASRPDRNSPLHF
TGTGCCAGCAGACCCGACAGAAATTCACCCCTCCACTTT
>TRBJ1-6|few|TRBV5-4|.
CASRAMTGSYNSPLHF
TGTGCCAGCAGGGCTATGACAGGCTCCTATAATTCACCCCTCCACTTT
>TRBJ2-5|.|TRBV5-6|TRBD2
CASNFLSSGGAQETQYF
TGTGCCAGCAACTTCCTCTCTAGCGGGGGGGCCCAAGAGACCCAGTACTTC
>TRBJ1-5|.|TRBV19|TRBD1
CASRTDRGDQPQHF
TGTGCCAGTAGGACCGACAGGGGCGATCAGCCCCAGCATTTT
>TRBJ1-1|.|TRBV6-1|.
CASSEEGQSRWNTEAFF
TGTGCCAGCAGTGAAGAAGGACAGAGTAGATGGAACACTGAAGCTTTCTTT
>TRBJ1-2|.|TRBV7-9|TRBD1
CASSLSGTGGYGYTF
TGTGCCAGCAGCTTATCGGGGACAGGGGGATATGGCTACACCTTC
>TRBJ2-7|.|TRBV28|TRBD2
CASSLSGVRPEQYF
TGTGCCAGCAGCCTTAGCGGGGTGAGGCCCGAGCAGTACTTC
>TRBJ2-5|.|TRBV29-1|.
CSVVRSGQETQYF
TGCAGCGTTGTGCGGAGCGGTCAAGAGACCCAGTACTTC
>TRBJ1-1|.|TRBV18|.
CASSPLGDAEAFF
TGTGCCAGCTCACCTCTAGGTGATGCTGAAGCTTTCTTT
>TRBJ1-2|.|TRBV28|.
CASSRRAAYGYTF
TGTGCCAGCAGTCGCAGGGCGGCCTATGGCTACACCTTC
>TRBJ2-7|.|TRBV11-2|.
CASSYYEQYF
TGTGCCAGCAGTTACTACGAGCAGTACTTC
>TRBJ1-5|.|TRBV4-2|TRBD1
CASSQEATGGRQPQHF
TGTGCCAGCAGCCAAGAGGCAACAGGGGGAAGGCAGCCCCAGCATTTT
>TRBJ1-1|.|TRBV5-1|.
CASSLEGRANTEAFF
TGCGCCAGCAGCTTGGAAGGCAGGGCGAACACTGAAGCTTTCTTT
>TRBJ2-7|few|TRBV2|.
CASSEGGLGEQYF
TGTGCCAGCAGTGAAGGGGGCCTCGGCGAGCAGTACTTC